Listed below are T cell receptor beta chains from one sample, sequenced in a study of T cell responses to AZD1222 COVID-19 vaccine. The repertoire was sequenced with immunoSEQ multiplex PCR; TCRdb's copy has only in-frame clones and lacks some. The sample lists some 140,000 clones; 86% were seen once. The source was peripheral blood, collected on day 0 of MenACWY control vaccination. Receptors originate from an adult in good health. Each CDR3 is given with its conserved first and last residue. D genes are given only for firm matches. Only part of the rows carry a size: once, few, many, or a class if the clone is expanded.

TRBV5-1	TRBJ1-1	-	-	CASSLNPPGGVATEAFF	TGCGCCAGCAGCCTTAATCCCCCGGGGGGGGTGGCCACTGAAGCTTTCTTT
TRBV27	TRBJ2-3	-	-	CASSLLQSTDTQYF	TGTGCCAGCAGTTTATTGCAAAGCACAGATACGCAGTATTTT
TRBV3-1/TRBV3-2	TRBJ1-2	once	TRBD1	CASRYGTGNGYTF	TGTGCCAGCAGGTACGGGACAGGGAATGGCTACACCTTC
TRBV9	TRBJ2-3	-	-	CASSPRTMTDTQYF	TGTGCCAGCAGCCCCAGGACTATGACAGATACGCAGTATTTT
TRBV10-3	TRBJ2-2	-	TRBD1	CAISEGQALWSVGELFF	TGTGCCATCAGTGAGGGACAGGCCCTTTGGAGTGTCGGGGAGCTGTTTTTT
TRBV5-1	TRBJ2-1	-	TRBD2	CASSLPVGVSGEGEQFF	TGCGCCAGCAGCTTGCCCGTTGGAGTAAGCGGGGAGGGTGAGCAGTTCTTC
TRBV2	TRBJ1-1	-	TRBD1	CASSETGGAITEAFF	TGTGCCAGCAGTGAAACAGGGGGCGCGATCACTGAAGCTTTCTTT
TRBV25-1	TRBJ2-5	-	-	CASSERDSFGRQYF	TGTGCCAGCAGTGAGCGGGACAGCTTTGGCCGCCAGTACTTC
TRBV6-1	TRBJ1-1	-	-	CASSEGQPNTEAFF	TGTGCCAGCAGTGAAGGACAGCCGAACACTGAAGCTTTCTTT
TRBV28	TRBJ2-7	-	-	CAISQPPSPGEQYF	TGTGCCATTTCTCAACCACCGTCACCCGGCGAGCAGTACTTC
TRBV5-1	TRBJ2-2	-	-	CASSSLPGDGELFF	TGCGCCAGCAGCTCCTTGCCGGGGGACGGGGAGCTGTTTTTT
TRBV7-6	TRBJ2-3	-	-	CASKRIYSSTDTQYF	TGTGCCAGCAAGCGGATATACTCTAGCACAGATACGCAGTATTTT
TRBV20-1	TRBJ1-4	-	-	CSASYELRSNEKLFF	TGCAGTGCTAGTTATGAGCTCCGCAGTAATGAAAAACTGTTTTTT
TRBV9	TRBJ1-2	-	-	CASSGYSRYGYTF	TGTGCCAGCAGCGGTTATTCGCGGTATGGCTACACCTTC
TRBV2	TRBJ2-7	once	-	CASSPRAWADSYEQYF	TGTGCCAGCAGCCCCCGGGCCTGGGCGGACTCCTACGAGCAGTACTTC
TRBV13	TRBJ1-2	-	-	CASSLNVGGGYTF	TGTGCCAGCAGCTTGAACGTCGGGGGCGGCTACACCTTC
TRBV5-4	TRBJ1-4	-	TRBD1	CASSLAARGPEKLFF	TGTGCCAGCAGCTTGGCGGCCAGGGGGCCTGAAAAACTGTTTTTT
TRBV4-1	TRBJ1-3	-	-	CASSQVSLRLASGNTIYF	TGCGCCAGCAGCCAAGTAAGCCTGAGGCTGGCCTCTGGAAACACCATATATTTT
TRBV3-1/TRBV3-2	TRBJ1-5	once	-	CASSPWGNEPQHF	TGTGCCAGCAGCCCTTGGGGAAACGAGCCCCAGCATTTT
TRBV2	TRBJ1-6	-	-	CASSELGALSPLHF	TGTGCCAGCAGTGAATTGGGGGCGCTTTCACCCCTCCACTTT
TRBV6-1	TRBJ2-1	once	TRBD2	CASLHSGKEGEQFF	TGTGCCAGCCTACACAGCGGGAAGGAGGGTGAGCAGTTCTTC
TRBV2	TRBJ1-2	once	-	CASSEDRRVNYGYTF	TGTGCCAGCAGCGAAGACCGGAGAGTTAACTATGGCTACACCTTC
TRBV28	TRBJ2-3	-	-	CASSLLALSTDTQYF	TGTGCCAGCAGCCTTCTAGCGCTTAGCACAGATACGCAGTATTTT
TRBV10-3	TRBJ1-5	-	TRBD1	CAISPGTGGYYQPQHF	TGTGCCATCAGTCCCGGGACAGGTGGGTACTATCAGCCCCAGCATTTT
TRBV14	TRBJ2-1	-	TRBD1	CASTDRVSHEQFF	TGTGCCAGCACCGACAGGGTTAGTCATGAGCAGTTCTTC